This TCR beta chain derives from a study of blood T cell repertoires in COVID-19. Trimming left V 0 bases short and J 0 bases short, with 12 bases between. The germline gives CDR1 SGHRS, CDR2 YFSETQ. The CDR3 length is 16 residues. The protocol was immunoSEQ multiplex PCR, while the TCRdb copy is restricted to in-frame clones and leaves out a portion. The sample has about 400,000 clones, approximately 85% seen once. Sequenced sample: PBMCs or T cells enriched from blood (not recorded which). This sequence originates from a woman aged 40 to 50 with acute COVID-19. The V gene is TRBV5-1, the J gene TRBJ1-1; no firm D call. CDR3 residues: CASSLGGPSVNTEAFF. The CDR3 nucleotides are TGCGCCAGCAGCTTGGGGGGTCCTAGCGTGAACACTGAAGCTTTCTTT. The full variable domain, its missing parts supplied by reference TRBV5-1 and TRBJ1-1, is KAGVTQTPRYLIKTRGQQVTLSCSPISGHRSVSWYQQTPGQGLQFLFEYFSETQRNKGNFPGRFSGRQFSNSRSEMNVSTLELGDSALYLCASSLGGPSVNTEAFFGQGTRLTVV.